This is a list of T cell receptor beta chains from one sample in a study of cytomegalovirus exposure and HLA in healthy donors. TCRdb keeps only in-frame clones here, not all; method: immunoSEQ multiplex PCR. This table has approximately 42,000 clones, 65% to 85% appearing once. The specimen was PBMCs. Every receptor here comes from a man aged 50 to 59 in good health and CMV-seronegative. Each CDR3 is given with its conserved first and last residue. A D gene is named only where the DNA matches it firmly. The listing skips clone size in some rows; elsewhere it reads once, few, many or a size class.

CDR3aa | CDR3nt | abundance | len | d_gene | j_gene | v_gene
CASSLASGGATDTQYF | TGTGCCAGCAGCTTAGCGAGCGGGGGGGCCACAGATACGCAGTATTTT | few | 16 | TRBD2 | TRBJ2-3 | TRBV7-2
CASSSPPGGGAAYEQYF | TGTGCCAGCAGCTCCCCCCCGGGCGGGGGGGCCGCCTACGAGCAGTACTTC | NA | 17 | TRBD2 | TRBJ2-7 | TRBV7-2
CSVRRTGDYNEQFF | TGCAGCGTTAGGCGGACTGGTGACTACAATGAGCAGTTCTTC | once | 14 | NA | TRBJ2-1 | TRBV29-1
CASTVSNTGELFF | TGTGCCAGCACCGTATCGAACACCGGGGAGCTGTTTTTT | NA | 13 | NA | TRBJ2-2 | TRBV7-8
CASSDPAMLRYGYTF | TGTGCCAGCAGTGATCCAGCGATGCTACGCTATGGCTACACCTTC | NA | 15 | NA | TRBJ1-2 | TRBV2
CASSVGASIYEQYF | TGTGCCAGCAGCGTAGGAGCCTCAATCTACGAGCAGTACTTC | NA | 14 | NA | TRBJ2-7 | TRBV9
CSVEVTAGGSGGYTF | TGCAGCGTTGAGGTGACGGCAGGGGGATCTGGAGGCTACACCTTC | NA | 15 | TRBD1 | TRBJ1-2 | TRBV29-1
CASSFLGSPLHF | TGTGCCAGCAGTTTTCTCGGTTCACCCCTCCACTTT | NA | 12 | NA | TRBJ1-6 | TRBV27
CASSAGSGANVLTF | TGTGCCAGCTCGGCGGGCTCTGGGGCCAACGTCCTGACTTTC | NA | 14 | NA | TRBJ2-6 | TRBV6-4
CASSVQGSGDEKLFF | TGTGCCAGCAGCGTACAGGGTTCTGGGGATGAAAAACTGTTTTTT | NA | 15 | NA | TRBJ1-4 | TRBV7-9
CATSRENSPPYNEQFF | TGTGCCACCAGCAGAGAGAATAGCCCTCCCTACAATGAGCAGTTCTTC | few | 16 | NA | TRBJ2-1 | TRBV15
CASIETIGGRSYEQYF | TGTGCCAGCATAGAGACCATCGGGGGACGGTCCTACGAGCAGTACTTC | NA | 16 | NA | TRBJ2-7 | TRBV2
CASSADGQGPNEKLFF | TGTGCCAGCAGCGCTGACGGACAGGGCCCTAATGAAAAACTGTTTTTT | few | 16 | TRBD1 | TRBJ1-4 | TRBV9
CATGTGAYEQYF | TGTGCCACCGGGACAGGTGCCTACGAGCAGTACTTC | few | 12 | TRBD1 | TRBJ2-7 | TRBV2
CASGGGQGGPQHF | TGTGCCAGCGGAGGGGGACAGGGTGGGCCCCAGCATTTT | NA | 13 | TRBD1 | TRBJ1-5 | TRBV2
CASSYTGYNEQYF | TGTGCCAGCAGTTACACAGGGTACAACGAGCAGTACTTC | NA | 13 | NA | TRBJ2-7 | TRBV6-5
CASSRGYSNQPQHF | TGTGCCAGCAGTAGGGGGTATAGCAATCAGCCCCAGCATTTT | NA | 14 | NA | TRBJ1-5 | TRBV28
CASSQRGSSGVYNEQFF | TGTGCCAGCAGCCAAAGGGGCTCTAGCGGGGTTTACAATGAGCAGTTCTTC | NA | 17 | TRBD2 | TRBJ2-1 | TRBV14
CASSLGPGWRTEAFF | TGTGCCAGCAGCTTAGGCCCGGGGTGGAGGACTGAAGCTTTCTTT | NA | 15 | NA | TRBJ1-1 | TRBV7-9
CASSLSGGPDTQYF | TGTGCCAGCAGCTTAAGCGGGGGACCAGATACGCAGTATTTT | NA | 14 | TRBD2 | TRBJ2-3 | TRBV7-2
CASNRGAGIQYF | TGTGCCAGCAATCGGGGGGCCGGCATTCAGTACTTC | NA | 12 | NA | TRBJ2-4 | TRBV7-2
CASSPGLAESTDTQYF | TGTGCCAGCAGCCCGGGACTAGCGGAGAGCACAGATACGCAGTATTTT | NA | 16 | TRBD2 | TRBJ2-3 | TRBV9
CASSPSRVRQGSYNEQFF | TGTGCCAGCAGTCCCTCCCGGGTTCGACAGGGTAGCTACAATGAGCAGTTCTTC | NA | 18 | TRBD1 | TRBJ2-1 | TRBV28
CASSYASRDYEQYF | TGTGCCAGCAGCTATGCCTCGCGGGACTACGAGCAGTACTTC | NA | 14 | NA | TRBJ2-7 | TRBV5-6
CASSQDPQGQYEQYF | TGCGCCAGCAGTCAAGATCCTCAGGGTCAATACGAGCAGTACTTC | NA | 15 | NA | TRBJ2-7 | TRBV4-3
CASSFGGTDTQYF | TGCGCCAGCAGCTTCGGGGGCACAGATACGCAGTATTTT | NA | 13 | NA | TRBJ2-3 | TRBV5-1
CASSQEDASGMGYNEQFF | TGTGCCAGCAGCCAAGAGGATGCTAGCGGGATGGGGTACAATGAGCAGTTCTTC | NA | 18 | TRBD2 | TRBJ2-1 | TRBV4-2
CASSPLAGTGPHTEAFF | TGTGCCAGCAGCCCCCTCGCCGGGACAGGGCCACACACTGAAGCTTTCTTT | NA | 17 | TRBD1 | TRBJ1-1 | TRBV7-9
CASSLTDFYSGNTIYF | TGTGCCAGCAGCTTGACGGACTTCTACTCTGGAAACACCATATATTTT | NA | 16 | NA | TRBJ1-3 | TRBV11-1
CASTPSVLESGANVLTF | TGTGCCAGTACCCCCTCGGTCCTCGAATCTGGGGCCAACGTCCTGACTTTC | NA | 17 | NA | TRBJ2-6 | TRBV19
CASSLVLNNEQFF | TGTGCCAGCAGCTTGGTACTCAACAATGAGCAGTTCTTC | once | 13 | NA | TRBJ2-1 | TRBV5-4
CASSVGGGRGETQYF | TGTGCCAGCAGCGTAGGGGGCGGGAGGGGAGAGACCCAGTACTTC | NA | 15 | TRBD2 | TRBJ2-5 | TRBV9
CASSLGSGQPYEQYF | TGTGCCAGCAGCTTGGGGTCCGGACAGCCCTACGAGCAGTACTTC | NA | 15 | NA | TRBJ2-7 | TRBV5-4
CASSLAPGREGRSRSGNTIYF | TGTGCCAGCAGCTTAGCTCCTGGTAGAGAGGGAAGGAGTCGCTCTGGAAACACCATATATTTT | NA | 21 | NA | TRBJ1-3 | TRBV7-2
CASSLGLGSTEGTQYF | TGTGCCAGCAGCCTGGGCCTAGGGTCCACCGAGGGGACCCAGTACTTC | NA | 16 | NA | TRBJ2-5 | TRBV7-6
CSVNRGPNTEAFF | TGCAGCGTCAACAGGGGACCGAACACTGAAGCTTTCTTT | NA | 13 | TRBD1 | TRBJ1-1 | TRBV29-1
CASSLVAGGSYGYTF | TGCGCCAGCAGCTTGGTTGCAGGGGGCAGCTATGGCTACACCTTC | NA | 15 | TRBD1 | TRBJ1-2 | TRBV5-1
CASTRTGYTDTQYF | TGTGCCAGTACCCGGACGGGGTACACAGATACGCAGTATTTT | NA | 14 | NA | TRBJ2-3 | TRBV7-2
CASSLGQGDQPQHF | TGTGCCAGCAGTTTGGGGCAGGGCGATCAGCCCCAGCATTTT | NA | 14 | NA | TRBJ1-5 | TRBV28
CASSLENRGSYNEQFF | TGTGCCAGCAGCTTGGAGAACCGAGGCTCCTACAATGAGCAGTTCTTC | NA | 16 | NA | TRBJ2-1 | TRBV5-6
CASSLVVRETQYF | TGTGCCAGCAGCTTAGTTGTTAGAGAGACCCAGTACTTC | NA | 13 | NA | TRBJ2-5 | TRBV7-2
CATSPQPDSEEQYF | TGTGCCACCAGCCCACAGCCGGACAGTGAGGAGCAGTACTTC | once | 14 | NA | TRBJ2-7 | TRBV15
CASSRQGSADTQYF | TGTGCCAGCAGCCGACAGGGGAGCGCAGATACGCAGTATTTT | NA | 14 | TRBD1 | TRBJ2-3 | TRBV27
CASSLTVIYGYTF | TGTGCCAGCAGCCTTACAGTAATCTATGGCTACACCTTC | NA | 13 | NA | TRBJ1-2 | TRBV7-2
CASHAIPTGARDEAFF | TGTGCCAGTCACGCCATACCGACAGGGGCGAGGGATGAAGCTTTCTTT | NA | 16 | TRBD1 | TRBJ1-1 | TRBV19
CASSPFPGQGIYEQYF | TGTGCCAGCAGCCCGTTTCCGGGACAGGGGATCTACGAGCAGTACTTC | once | 16 | TRBD1 | TRBJ2-7 | TRBV11-2
CASRQQGAPSMNTEAFF | TGTGCCAGCAGACAACAGGGGGCGCCGTCGATGAACACTGAAGCTTTCTTT | NA | 17 | TRBD1 | TRBJ1-1 | TRBV7-2